The clone carrying this T cell receptor (beta chain) was counted a single time. Its antigen is still unknown. Germline CDR1 reads KGHSH; CDR2 reads LQKENI. V lost 7 bases and J lost 5, with 14 bases in between. The length of the CDR3 is 13 residues. The data were obtained in a study of T cell responses to AZD1222 COVID-19 vaccine. Study-level information: Combined were second doses at about 4 or about 12 weeks. General study results and limits: Donors were largely white British and mainly female; clonal diversity was possibly underestimated.

The data were produced by immunoSEQ multiplex PCR, yet TCRdb's version contains in-frame clones alone and is incomplete. The sample records about 150,000 clones, approximately 90% being singletons. The TCR originated in an adult in good health. This specimen consisted of peripheral blood, obtained on day 0 of AZD1222 vaccination. The chain employs TRBV18 and TRBJ1-1; a possible D gene is TRBD1 (6 bases). Written as DNA, the CDR3 is TGTGCCAGCTACCACGGGGGGGCGACTGAAGCTTTCTTT. Its translation: CASYHGGATEAFF.